The rows below give T cell receptor beta chains drawn from one sample of a study of blood T cell repertoires in COVID-19. Produced via immunoSEQ multiplex PCR; TCRdb's table is partial and in-frame only. The sample holds about 230,000 clones, approximately 89% seen once. The sample consisted of PBMCs or T cells enriched from blood (not recorded which). The source of these receptors is a woman aged 40 to 50 with acute COVID-19. CDR3s include the opening cysteine and the closing phenylalanine or tryptophan. The D gene is left open where the match is weak. Rows may omit the clone size; those that give it use once, few, many or a size class.

NA,TRBV27,TRBJ2-6,15,NA,CASSPQRTGANVLTF,TGTGCCAGCAGTCCACAAAGAACTGGGGCCAACGTCCTGACTTTC
NA,TRBV29-1,TRBJ1-5,13,TRBD1,CSVGPQGNQPQHF,TGCAGCGTTGGACCACAGGGGAATCAGCCCCAGCATTTT
NA,TRBV5-4,TRBJ2-3,17,TRBD1,CASSRSTGGSGTDTQYF,TGTGCCAGCAGCCGATCTACAGGGGGGTCGGGCACAGATACGCAGTATTTT
NA,TRBV3-1/TRBV3-2,TRBJ2-4,15,NA,CASSHPTTGRNIQYF,TGTGCCAGCAGCCACCCTACGACGGGGAGAAACATTCAGTACTTC
NA,TRBV2,TRBJ1-1,12,TRBD1,CASRGTGFEAFF,TGTGCCAGCAGGGGGACAGGCTTTGAAGCTTTCTTT
NA,TRBV19,TRBJ2-2,14,TRBD1,CASMDRGNTGELFF,TGTGCCAGTATGGACAGGGGAAACACCGGGGAGCTGTTTTTT
NA,TRBV7-9,TRBJ1-1,11,NA,CATGANTEAFF,TGTGCCACCGGAGCGAACACTGAAGCTTTCTTT
NA,TRBV7-2,TRBJ1-1,16,TRBD1,CASSLVVLWGGQGSFF,TGTGCCAGCAGCTTAGTGGTGTTGTGGGGGGGACAGGGTTCTTTCTTT
few,TRBV4-1,TRBJ2-7,14,NA,CASSQRAGGYEQYF,TGCGCCAGCAGCCAGAGAGCAGGAGGCTACGAGCAGTACTTC
NA,TRBV7-2,TRBJ2-3,16,TRBD2,CASSLQAGRGLDTQYF,TGTGCCAGCAGCTTACAGGCAGGGAGGGGCTTAGATACGCAGTATTTT
NA,TRBV7-2,TRBJ2-3,16,TRBD1,CASSLSWTGTTDTQYF,TGTGCCAGCAGCTTGAGTTGGACAGGCACCACAGATACGCAGTATTTT
NA,TRBV3-1/TRBV3-2,TRBJ2-1,16,NA,CASSPHRDSSFNEQFF,TGTGCCAGCAGCCCGCACCGGGACTCCTCCTTCAATGAGCAGTTCTTC
once,TRBV30,TRBJ1-6,13,NA,CASKQGGNSPLHF,TGTGCCTCAAAACAGGGAGGGAATTCACCCCTCCACTTT
NA,TRBV18,TRBJ2-3,23,TRBD2,CASSPNPSASGRAQTSSTDTQYF,TGTGCCAGCTCACCAAACCCTTCCGCTAGCGGGAGGGCCCAGACTTCTTCCACAGATACGCAGTATTTT
NA,TRBV4-1,TRBJ1-4,18,NA,CASSQDSTALRGGEKLFF,TGCGCCAGCAGCCAAGATTCGACAGCTCTCAGGGGTGGGGAAAAACTGTTTTTT
NA,TRBV3-1/TRBV3-2,TRBJ1-3,15,NA,CASRRTGFSGNTIYF,TGTGCCAGCCGCCGAACAGGGTTCTCTGGAAACACCATATATTTT